Listed below are T cell receptor beta chains from one sample, sequenced in a study of blood T cell repertoires in COVID-19. Measured with immunoSEQ multiplex PCR; TCRdb has only the in-frame clones, and not every one. The table includes 250,000 to 300,000 clones, approximately 90% detected once. What was sequenced was PBMCs or T cells enriched from blood (not recorded which). Receptors originate from a woman between 40 and 50 years old with acute COVID-19. Each CDR3 is given with its conserved first and last residue. A D gene is named only where the DNA matches it firmly. The size field is filled for only some rows; it gives once, few, many or a size class.

clone size: .; D gene: TRBD1; V gene: TRBV18; J gene: TRBJ1-5; CDR3 length: 20; CDR3 protein: CASSHGSAGTGGLGNQPQHF; CDR3 DNA: TGTGCCAGCTCCCACGGATCTGCCGGGACAGGGGGCTTGGGCAATCAGCCCCAGCATTTT
clone size: .; D gene: .; V gene: TRBV19; J gene: TRBJ1-2; CDR3 length: 13; CDR3 protein: CASRDSNYYGYTF; CDR3 DNA: TGTGCCAGCCGTGACAGCAATTACTATGGCTACACCTTC
clone size: .; D gene: TRBD2; V gene: TRBV13; J gene: TRBJ2-3; CDR3 length: 15; CDR3 protein: CASSSRLAGGDTQYF; CDR3 DNA: TGTGCCAGCAGCTCGCGACTAGCGGGGGGGGATACGCAGTATTTT
clone size: .; D gene: TRBD2; V gene: TRBV2; J gene: TRBJ2-2; CDR3 length: 13; CDR3 protein: CASSWGGTGELFF; CDR3 DNA: TGTGCCAGCAGTTGGGGGGGTACCGGGGAGCTGTTTTTT
clone size: .; D gene: .; V gene: TRBV7-9; J gene: TRBJ2-2; CDR3 length: 16; CDR3 protein: CASSLIPSRGAGELFF; CDR3 DNA: TGTGCCAGCAGCTTAATCCCCTCCCGCGGGGCCGGGGAGCTGTTTTTT
clone size: .; D gene: TRBD2; V gene: TRBV6-2/TRBV6-3; J gene: TRBJ2-5; CDR3 length: 14; CDR3 protein: CASSYSGFQETQYF; CDR3 DNA: TGTGCCAGCAGTTATAGCGGGTTCCAAGAGACCCAGTACTTC
clone size: .; D gene: TRBD2; V gene: TRBV9; J gene: TRBJ2-5; CDR3 length: 16; CDR3 protein: CASSVEPRGGRETQYF; CDR3 DNA: TGTGCCAGCAGCGTAGAACCGCGGGGGGGCCGGGAGACCCAGTACTTC
clone size: .; D gene: TRBD2; V gene: TRBV4-3; J gene: TRBJ2-2; CDR3 length: 17; CDR3 protein: CASSQATSGRAGGELFF; CDR3 DNA: TGCGCCAGCAGCCAAGCCACTAGCGGGAGGGCCGGAGGGGAGCTGTTTTTT
clone size: .; D gene: .; V gene: TRBV7-8; J gene: TRBJ2-5; CDR3 length: 12; CDR3 protein: CASSPNRETQYF; CDR3 DNA: TGTGCCAGCAGCCCGAACCGGGAGACCCAGTACTTC
clone size: .; D gene: .; V gene: TRBV19; J gene: TRBJ2-7; CDR3 length: 13; CDR3 protein: CASSPQFPYEQYF; CDR3 DNA: TGTGCCAGTAGTCCCCAATTTCCCTACGAGCAGTACTTC
clone size: .; D gene: TRBD1; V gene: TRBV2; J gene: TRBJ1-1; CDR3 length: 17; CDR3 protein: CASSLQGAVGGNTEAFF; CDR3 DNA: TGTGCCAGCAGTCTACAGGGGGCGGTCGGAGGGAACACTGAAGCTTTCTTT
clone size: .; D gene: TRBD1; V gene: TRBV5-1; J gene: TRBJ1-4; CDR3 length: 16; CDR3 protein: CASSLGTGVVNEKLFF; CDR3 DNA: TGCGCCAGCAGCTTGGGGACAGGGGTCGTTAATGAAAAACTGTTTTTT
clone size: .; D gene: .; V gene: TRBV21-1; J gene: TRBJ1-6; CDR3 length: 13; CDR3 protein: CASSKGQYSPLHF; CDR3 DNA: TGTGCCAGCAGCAAAGGACAGTATTCACCCCTCCACTTT
clone size: .; D gene: .; V gene: TRBV30; J gene: TRBJ1-6; CDR3 length: 17; CDR3 protein: CAWNPKGGTVSGSPLHF; CDR3 DNA: TGTGCCTGGAATCCCAAGGGGGGGACGGTATCTGGTTCACCCCTCCACTTT
clone size: .; D gene: TRBD1; V gene: TRBV7-2; J gene: TRBJ2-1; CDR3 length: 16; CDR3 protein: CASSLGGTGSFNEQFF; CDR3 DNA: TGTGCCAGCAGCTTAGGAGGGACAGGGTCGTTCAATGAGCAGTTCTTC
clone size: .; D gene: .; V gene: TRBV7-9; J gene: TRBJ2-6; CDR3 length: 13; CDR3 protein: CASDKAGANVLTF; CDR3 DNA: TGTGCCAGCGACAAGGCTGGGGCCAACGTCCTGACTTTC
clone size: .; D gene: TRBD2; V gene: TRBV11-2; J gene: TRBJ2-3; CDR3 length: 15; CDR3 protein: CASSLRGGRTDTQYF; CDR3 DNA: TGTGCCAGCAGCTTACGGGGGGGCCGAACAGATACGCAGTATTTT
clone size: .; D gene: .; V gene: TRBV28; J gene: TRBJ1-2; CDR3 length: 16; CDR3 protein: CASSSGAGALLYGYTF; CDR3 DNA: TGTGCCAGCAGTTCAGGGGCTGGCGCATTGCTCTATGGCTACACCTTC
clone size: .; D gene: .; V gene: TRBV21-1; J gene: TRBJ1-5; CDR3 length: 16; CDR3 protein: CASSTNRAWGNQPQHF; CDR3 DNA: TGTGCCAGCAGCACCAACAGGGCTTGGGGCAATCAGCCCCAGCATTTT
clone size: .; D gene: TRBD1; V gene: TRBV7-9; J gene: TRBJ1-5; CDR3 length: 17; CDR3 protein: CASTMSGGQGVYQPQHF; CDR3 DNA: TGTGCCAGCACCATGAGCGGGGGACAGGGGGTCTATCAGCCCCAGCATTTT
clone size: .; D gene: TRBD2; V gene: TRBV7-2; J gene: TRBJ2-7; CDR3 length: 18; CDR3 protein: CASSPPHPGGRIPHEQYF; CDR3 DNA: TGTGCCAGCAGCCCCCCCCACCCGGGCGGGAGGATTCCCCACGAGCAGTACTTC
clone size: .; D gene: .; V gene: TRBV21-1; J gene: TRBJ2-3; CDR3 length: 15; CDR3 protein: CASSKRRTESNTQYF; CDR3 DNA: TGTGCCAGCAGCAAGAGGAGGACAGAGTCAAATACGCAGTATTTT
clone size: once; D gene: .; V gene: TRBV7-2; J gene: TRBJ2-5; CDR3 length: 19; CDR3 protein: CASSFVAGDGGGARETQYF; CDR3 DNA: TGTGCCAGCAGCTTCGTTGCCGGAGATGGGGGGGGCGCGAGGGAGACCCAGTACTTC
clone size: .; D gene: .; V gene: TRBV9; J gene: TRBJ1-3; CDR3 length: 13; CDR3 protein: CASSVGHGNTIYF; CDR3 DNA: TGTGCCAGCAGCGTAGGACACGGAAACACCATATATTTT
clone size: .; D gene: TRBD2; V gene: TRBV6-2/TRBV6-3; J gene: TRBJ2-1; CDR3 length: 20; CDR3 protein: CASSFPTSGKGGSSYNEQFF; CDR3 DNA: TGTGCCAGCAGTTTCCCGACTAGCGGCAAAGGGGGGTCCTCCTACAATGAGCAGTTCTTC
clone size: .; D gene: .; V gene: TRBV28; J gene: TRBJ1-6; CDR3 length: 12; CDR3 protein: CASRRPNSPLHF; CDR3 DNA: TGTGCCAGCAGGCGCCCGAATTCACCCCTCCACTTT
clone size: .; D gene: TRBD1; V gene: TRBV7-7; J gene: TRBJ1-2; CDR3 length: 13; CDR3 protein: CASSRGQNYGYTF; CDR3 DNA: TGTGCCAGCAGCCGGGGACAGAACTATGGCTACACCTTC
clone size: .; D gene: .; V gene: TRBV18; J gene: TRBJ2-7; CDR3 length: 14; CDR3 protein: CASSTDSNSYEQYF; CDR3 DNA: TGTGCCAGCTCAACGGACAGCAACTCCTACGAGCAGTACTTC
clone size: .; D gene: .; V gene: TRBV27; J gene: TRBJ2-7; CDR3 length: 15; CDR3 protein: CASSLSATDTYEQYF; CDR3 DNA: TGTGCCAGCAGTTTGTCCGCGACAGACACCTACGAGCAGTACTTC